This is a list of T cell receptor beta chains from one sample in a study of CXCR3-negative and CXCR3-positive naive CD8 T cells. From the 5' RACE reads, TCRdb lists one entry per CDR3 protein and no DNA. The listing contains fewer than 140,000 distinct CDR3 sequences. Sequencing input: naive CXCR3+ CD8+ T cells from blood. The receptors originated from a human donor in good health. Some clones in this sample may be carry-over from other donors' samples. The CDR3 runs from the conserved cysteine through the conserved F or W. Fields, in order: J gene, CDR3 length, V gene, CDR3 protein.

J: TRBJ2-1
length: 18
V: TRBV6-5
CDR3: CASSYSPRVQGAHNEQFF

J: TRBJ2-7
length: 15
V: TRBV5-5
CDR3: CASSLVSPGNYEQYF

J: TRBJ1-1
length: 13
V: TRBV25-1
CDR3: CASSSRGNTEAFF

J: TRBJ2-7
length: 13
V: TRBV29-1
CDR3: CSVELPGAYEQYF

J: TRBJ2-7
length: 13
V: TRBV7-9
CDR3: CASSQGPHFEQYF

J: TRBJ1-1
length: 15
V: TRBV4-3
CDR3: CASSQDRQGGTEAFF

J: TRBJ2-5
length: 15
V: TRBV5-6
CDR3: CASSLVGGSGETQYF

J: TRBJ2-7
length: 13
V: TRBV6-5
CDR3: CASSYNPHYEQYF

J: TRBJ1-1
length: 15
V: TRBV2
CDR3: CASGRLLSEGTEAFF

J: TRBJ2-7
length: 14
V: TRBV12-3/TRBV12-4
CDR3: CASSRKEGSYEQYF